The 10 T cell receptor beta chains listed next were all sequenced from one sample in a study of shared clonotypes between healthy human individuals. Assay: immunoSEQ multiplex PCR; the TCRdb copy retains only in-frame clones and omits some. This sample has 450,000 to 650,000 clones, with around 78% found just once. The specimen sequenced was PBMCs. The receptors here all came from a woman aged 40 to 49 in good health. Some clones in this sample may be carry-over from other donors' samples.

The chain uses TRBV27 and TRBJ2-1; TRBD1 aligns across 11 bases. The V segment lost 6 bases and the J segment 3 bases; nucleotides outside the gene matches: 4. CDR3 size: 15 residues. Germline CDR1 is MNHEY and CDR2 is SMNVEV (reference sequence). In DNA form, the CDR3 reads TGTGCCAGCAGCAGGGACAGGGGGTTCTACAATGAGCAGTTCTTC. This translates into CASSRDRGFYNEQFF.

The chain links TRBV28 to TRBJ1-5, with D unresolved. V lost 2 bases and J lost 3, with 14 bases in between. The CDR3 is 16 amino acids. Per the germline V gene, CDR1 is MDHEN and CDR2 is SYDVKM. The CDR3 DNA reads as TGTGCCAGCAGTTTACCGCTCGGACGGAACAATCAGCCCCAGCATTTT. This sequence encodes CASSLPLGRNNQPQHF.

V gene TRBV7-9 combines with J gene TRBJ2-3; D might be TRBD2 (6 bases). Between the trimmed V and J ends, which lost 7 bases and 4 bases, there was a span of 15 bases. CDR3 length equals 14 residues. Germline values: CDR1 SEHNR, CDR2 FQNEAQ (reference sequence). In DNA form, the CDR3 reads TGTGCCAGCAAACGGGAGTCTTCCCCAGATACGCAGTATTTT. Translating gives CASKRESSPDTQYF.

The gene calls are TRBV6-1 and TRBJ2-5; 9 nucleotides line up with TRBD1. Germline CDR1 and CDR2: MNHNS and SASEGT. CDR3 size: 13 residues. Trimming cost V 8 bases and J 6 bases; bases outside gene matches: 7. The CDR3 loop reads CASARTGVKTQYF. CDR3 sequence (DNA): TGTGCCAGCGCCCGGACAGGGGTAAAGACCCAGTACTTC.

This rearrangement joins TRBV7-9 to TRBJ2-1; either TRBD1 or TRBD2 may fit D (6 bases each). The CDR3 length is 15 residues. V shed 6 bases and J shed 2 bases, with 14 bases lying between them. CDR1 is SEHNR, CDR2 FQNEAQ, per germline (reference sequence). The CDR3 loop is CASSSVGGPYNEQFF. The DNA for the CDR3 is TGTGCCAGCAGTTCTGTCGGGGGCCCCTACAATGAGCAGTTCTTC.

Regarding this clone: Since a far larger clone is one base different, this is likely a read error. This chain connects TRBV5-6 to TRBJ2-3; perhaps TRBD2 as D (6 bases). The germline V gene encodes CDR1 SGHDT and CDR2 YYEEEE. This CDR3 comprises 15 residues. In nucleotides, the CDR3 is TGTGTCAGCAGCTTGGCAGGGAGGTTCACAGATACGCAGTATTTT. This sequence encodes CVSSLAGRFTDTQYF.

This clone was counted many times. A read error is possible here, since a much larger clone lies one base away. In the same sample, other DNA sequences code for this CDR3. V is TRBV10-3 and J is TRBJ1-1; D is ambiguous. The CDR3 loop spans 11 amino acids. In germline, CDR1 is ENHRY, CDR2 SYGVKD. Trimming took off 6 bases at V and 1 base at J, with 3 bases between the two ends. CDR3 in DNA: TGTGCCATCAGGGAGAACACTGAAGCTTTCTTT. This sequence encodes CAIRENTEAFF.

V usage is TRBV29-1 and J usage is TRBJ2-6; D is uncertain. The V and J ends lost 6 bases and 2 bases respectively, with 8 bases between them. The germline V gene encodes CDR1 SQVTM and CDR2 ANQGSEA. The CDR3 consists of 13 residues. As DNA, the CDR3 is TGCAGCGTCCGCCAGACTGGGGCCAACGTCCTGACTTTC. Protein: CSVRQTGANVLTF. Combining the CDR3 with reference TRBV29-1 and TRBJ2-6 gives the whole variable domain SAVISQKPSRDICQRGTSLTIQCQVDSQVTMMFWYRQQPGQSLTLIATANQGSEATYESGFVIDKFPISRPNLTFSTLTVSNMSPEDSSIYLCSVRQTGANVLTFGAGSRLTVL.

The chain links TRBV28 to TRBJ1-5, with TRBD1 identical over 10 bases. The germline gives CDR1 MDHEN, CDR2 SYDVKM. The trim removed 6 bases at V and 7 bases at J, leaving 6 bases unmatched. The CDR3 extends over 14 amino acids. CDR3 sequence: CASSLTGGRQPQHF. The CDR3 bases are TGTGCCAGCAGCCTGACAGGGGGCCGGCAGCCCCAGCATTTT.

The chain is built from TRBV6-1 and TRBJ2-7; D is unresolved. V dropped 4 bases and J dropped 2 bases, with 9 bases sitting between them. This CDR3 has 13 residues. The V gene's germline CDR1 is MNHNS and CDR2 SASEGT. The CDR3 DNA sequence: TGTGCCAGCAGTGTGTCAGAGACCTACGAGCAGTACTTC. As protein: CASSVSETYEQYF.